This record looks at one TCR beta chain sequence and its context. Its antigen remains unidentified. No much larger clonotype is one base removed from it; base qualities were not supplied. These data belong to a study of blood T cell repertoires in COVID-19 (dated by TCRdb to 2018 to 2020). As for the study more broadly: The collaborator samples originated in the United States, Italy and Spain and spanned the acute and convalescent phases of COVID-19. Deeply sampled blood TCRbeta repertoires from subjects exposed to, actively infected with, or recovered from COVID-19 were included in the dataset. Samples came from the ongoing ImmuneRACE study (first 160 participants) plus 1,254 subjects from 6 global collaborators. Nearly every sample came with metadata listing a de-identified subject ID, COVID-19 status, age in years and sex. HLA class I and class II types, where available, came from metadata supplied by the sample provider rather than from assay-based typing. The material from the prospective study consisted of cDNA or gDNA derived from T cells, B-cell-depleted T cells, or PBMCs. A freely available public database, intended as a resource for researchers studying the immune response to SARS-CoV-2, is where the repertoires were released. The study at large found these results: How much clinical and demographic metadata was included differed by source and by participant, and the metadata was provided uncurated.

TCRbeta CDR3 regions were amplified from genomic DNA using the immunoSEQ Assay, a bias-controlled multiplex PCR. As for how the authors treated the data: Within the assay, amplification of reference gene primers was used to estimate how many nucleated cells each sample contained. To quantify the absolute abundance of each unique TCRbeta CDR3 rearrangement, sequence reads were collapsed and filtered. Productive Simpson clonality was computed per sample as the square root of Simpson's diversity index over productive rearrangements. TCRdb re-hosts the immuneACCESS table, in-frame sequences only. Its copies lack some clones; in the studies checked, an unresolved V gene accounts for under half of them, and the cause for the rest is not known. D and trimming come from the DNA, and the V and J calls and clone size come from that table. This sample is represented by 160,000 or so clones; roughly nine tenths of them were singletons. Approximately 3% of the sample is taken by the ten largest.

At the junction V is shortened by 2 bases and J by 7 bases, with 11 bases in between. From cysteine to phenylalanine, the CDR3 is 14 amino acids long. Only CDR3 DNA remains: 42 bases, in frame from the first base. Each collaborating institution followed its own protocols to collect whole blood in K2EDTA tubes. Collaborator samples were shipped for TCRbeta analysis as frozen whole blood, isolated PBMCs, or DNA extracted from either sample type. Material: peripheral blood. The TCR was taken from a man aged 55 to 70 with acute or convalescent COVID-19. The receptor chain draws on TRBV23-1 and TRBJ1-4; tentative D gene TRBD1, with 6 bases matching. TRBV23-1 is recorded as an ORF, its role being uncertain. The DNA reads TGCGCCAGCAGTCAACAGGGGTTCGGTGAAAAACTGTTTTTT. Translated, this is CASSQQGFGEKLFF.